Listed below are T cell receptor beta chains from one sample, sequenced in a study of shared clonotypes between healthy human individuals. Sequencing was performed with immunoSEQ multiplex PCR; in TCRdb, only in-frame clones are kept and a portion is missing. The sample has some 1 million clones; about three quarters are singletons. The source material was memory CD4+ T cells sorted from blood. Receptor source: a man aged 18-30 years in good health. Each CDR3 is given with its conserved first and last residue. The D gene is left open where the match is weak. Clone size is not always given. Where it is, it says once, few, many or a class for expanded clones.

V gene	J gene	D gene	clone size	CDR3 DNA	CDR3 protein
TRBV6-4	TRBJ2-1	.	.	TGTGCCAGCAGCCGTAGCGGCGCAAGCTCCTACAATGAGCAGTTCTTC	CASSRSGASSYNEQFF
TRBV19	TRBJ2-5	.	.	TGTGCCAGTAGTCCCAAGGGCATGTACCAAGAGACCCAGTACTTC	CASSPKGMYQETQYF
TRBV7-2	TRBJ2-6	.	.	TGTGCCAGCAGCATCAGTGGTGGCTCTGGGGCCAACGTCCTGACTTTC	CASSISGGSGANVLTF
TRBV30	TRBJ2-3	.	.	TGTGCCTGGAGCCCGGCCGACACAGATACGCAGTATTTT	CAWSPADTDTQYF
TRBV6-6	TRBJ1-1	.	.	TGTGCCAGCAGTTACTCGACGGCCGTAAAGTCTGAAGCTTTCTTT	CASSYSTAVKSEAFF
TRBV6-5	TRBJ2-7	TRBD2	.	TGTGCCAGCAGTTACGCTAGCGGGGCAACCTACGAGCAGTACTTC	CASSYASGATYEQYF
TRBV10-3	TRBJ2-6	.	.	TGTGCCATCAGTGAGTCGGGGTCTGGGGCCAACGTCCTGACTTTC	CAISESGSGANVLTF
TRBV6-4	TRBJ1-5	TRBD1	.	TGTGCCAGCAGTGAACAGGGGAATCAGCCCCAGCATTTT	CASSEQGNQPQHF
TRBV7-2	TRBJ2-7	.	.	TGTGCCAGCAGCTTAGGCGGCTATCTCACCTACGAGCAGTACTTC	CASSLGGYLTYEQYF
TRBV5-4	TRBJ1-2	.	.	TGTGCCAGCAGCCCCGATATAAACTATGGCTACACCTTC	CASSPDINYGYTF
TRBV18	TRBJ2-1	.	.	TGTGCCAGCTCACCACTCTTTTTAGGGAGCTATGAGCAGTTCTTC	CASSPLFLGSYEQFF
TRBV6-1	TRBJ1-1	TRBD1	.	TGTGCCAGCAGTGAGACAGGGGGCATGAACACTGAAGCTTTCTTT	CASSETGGMNTEAFF
TRBV7-7	TRBJ1-4	.	many	TGTGCTAGCAGCCTAGACCTAGGCCGGCCTCTGTTTTTT	CASSLDLGRPLFF
TRBV7-6	TRBJ2-2	TRBD1	.	TGTGCCAGCAGCCGAGGACAGGGGCCTAACACCGGGGAGCTGTTTTTT	CASSRGQGPNTGELFF
TRBV5-1	TRBJ2-7	.	once	TGCGCCAGCAGCTCAGACCCACCGGGACACTCCTTCGACGAGCAGTACTTC	CASSSDPPGHSFDEQYF
TRBV5-7	TRBJ2-1	.	.	TGTGCCAGCAGCTTGGCAGGGCCCCAGACCTACAATGAGCAGTTCTTC	CASSLAGPQTYNEQFF
TRBV6-4	TRBJ1-1	.	few	TGTGCCAGCAGGGACAGTAGTTGGGAGACTGAAGCTTTCTTT	CASRDSSWETEAFF
TRBV27	TRBJ1-1	.	.	TGTGCCAGCAGTTCGAAATCTGAAGCTTTCTTT	CASSSKSEAFF
TRBV7-2	TRBJ2-1	.	.	TGTGCCAGCAGCTTAGGGGGCAGTCCCAATGAGCAGTTCTTC	CASSLGGSPNEQFF
TRBV5-1	TRBJ2-7	.	.	TGCGCCAGCAGCCCTTCTCTTGGGGGGACCTACGAGCAGTACTTC	CASSPSLGGTYEQYF
TRBV6-6	TRBJ2-7	.	.	TGTGCCAGCAGCCCGAACCGGGTAAGGACCTACGAGCAGTACTTC	CASSPNRVRTYEQYF
TRBV6-1	TRBJ1-4	.	once	TGTGCCAGCACGATCTACGAAAAACTGTTTTTT	CASTIYEKLFF
TRBV6-5	TRBJ2-7	TRBD1	.	TGTGCCAGCATAAGGACAGGGCCCTACGAGCAGTACTTC	CASIRTGPYEQYF
TRBV5-1	TRBJ1-1	TRBD1	.	TGCGCCAGCAGCTTGGCGGGACAGGGGCTTACTGAAGCTTTCTTT	CASSLAGQGLTEAFF
TRBV11-2	TRBJ2-7	TRBD1	.	TGTGCCAGCAGCTACGACCGGGACAGGTACGAGCAGTACTTC	CASSYDRDRYEQYF
TRBV2	TRBJ2-5	TRBD2	once	TGTGCCAGCAGTAGGGAGGGAGGGGCCCAAGAGACCCAGTACTTC	CASSREGGAQETQYF
TRBV5-4	TRBJ1-1	.	.	TGTGCCAGCAGCTTGGGTCCGGGGGTTACTCTTATGAACACTGAAGCTTTCTTT	CASSLGPGVTLMNTEAFF